There are a few counts of the clone carrying this T cell receptor (beta chain). Its antigen is unidentified. This record belongs to a study of T-cell memory formation after mild COVID-19. Study results and limitations: The CD4+ clones that contracted clustered mainly within CM and EM, and the CD8+ clones concentrated in EMRA. Clones shrinking between day 15 and 85 showed a balanced CD4/CD8 split, and those that grew later tilted toward CD4+.

TCRdb ran MiXCR on the 5' RACE reads and lists one entry per CDR3 protein. The sample holds nearly 350,000 distinct CDR3 sequences, 10% to 15% seen once. The J segment lost 5 bases and the V segment lost 5 bases, leaving 4 bases of the junction unmatched. Germline CDR1 reads MNHEY; CDR2 reads SVGEGT. The CDR3 extends over 13 amino acids. The specimen was PBMCs or a T cell subset sorted from them (not recorded which). The sequence was obtained from a man between 18 and 29 years old who had mild COVID-19 (a few samples of this study predate the infection). Cell type and time point are not known. The chain recombines TRBV6-2 or TRBV6-3 with TRBJ1-2, with 8 bases identical to TRBD1. The DNA of the CDR3 is TGTGCCAGCAGTCGACAGGGGAGATATGGCTACACCTTC. Translated, it gives CASSRQGRYGYTF.